This TCR beta chain was captured by sequencing in a study of blood T cell repertoires in COVID-19. Study processing details: Nucleated cell counts were estimated from reference gene primer amplification. This table comes from immunoSEQ multiplex PCR, and its TCRdb copy is limited to in-frame clones, with some not included. The V and J calls and clone size come from that table; D and trimming were worked out from the DNA. Found here are 150,000 or so clones, 85% of them singletons; the top ten hold around 5%. J lost 3 bases, V lost 0 bases, and 4 bases had no gene match. The CDR3 loop spans 16 amino acids. Germline V gives CDR1 MNHEY, CDR2 SVGEGT.

Material for sequencing was peripheral blood. The genes are TRBV6-2 or TRBV6-3 and TRBJ2-2; 7 bases map to TRBD2. The sequence was obtained from a woman between 50 and 59 years old with COVID-19, enrolled during active disease. The CDR3 coding sequence is TGTGCCAGCAGTTACTCAGGACTAGGCTACACCGGGGAGCTGTTTTTT. It translates to CASSYSGLGYTGELFF.